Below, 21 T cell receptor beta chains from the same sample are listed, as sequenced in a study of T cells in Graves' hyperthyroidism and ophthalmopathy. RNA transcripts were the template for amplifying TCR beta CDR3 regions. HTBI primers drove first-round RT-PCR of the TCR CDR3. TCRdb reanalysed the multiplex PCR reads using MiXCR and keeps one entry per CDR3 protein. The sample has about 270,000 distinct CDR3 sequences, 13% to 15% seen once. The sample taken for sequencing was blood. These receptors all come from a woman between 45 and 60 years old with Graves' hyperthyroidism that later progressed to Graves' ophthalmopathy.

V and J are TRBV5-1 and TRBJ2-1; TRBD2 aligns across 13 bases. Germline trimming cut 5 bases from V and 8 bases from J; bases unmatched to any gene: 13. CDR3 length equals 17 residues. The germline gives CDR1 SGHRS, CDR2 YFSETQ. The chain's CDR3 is CASRPRSGTSGKDEQFF. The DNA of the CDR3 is TGCGCCAGCAGGCCGAGGTCCGGGACTAGCGGGAAGGATGAGCAGTTCTTC.

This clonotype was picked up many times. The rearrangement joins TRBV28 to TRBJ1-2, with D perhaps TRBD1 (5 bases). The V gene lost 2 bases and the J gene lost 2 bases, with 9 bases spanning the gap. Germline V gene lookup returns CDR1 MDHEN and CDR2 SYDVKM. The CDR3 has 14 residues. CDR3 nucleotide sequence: TGTGCCAGCAGTTTAGCAGGGAGCAACTATGGCTACACCTTC. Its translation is CASSLAGSNYGYTF.

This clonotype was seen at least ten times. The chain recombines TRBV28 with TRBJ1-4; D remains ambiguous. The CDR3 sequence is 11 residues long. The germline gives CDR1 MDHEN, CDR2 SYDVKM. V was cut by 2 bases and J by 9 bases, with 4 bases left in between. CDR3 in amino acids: CASSLSKKLFF. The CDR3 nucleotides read TGTGCCAGCAGTTTAAGCAAAAAACTGTTTTTT.

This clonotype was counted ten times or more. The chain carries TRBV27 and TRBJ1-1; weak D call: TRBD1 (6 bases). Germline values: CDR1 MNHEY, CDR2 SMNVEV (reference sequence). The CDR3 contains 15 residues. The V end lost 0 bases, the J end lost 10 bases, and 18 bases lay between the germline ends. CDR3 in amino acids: CASSLSEDSPNPAFF. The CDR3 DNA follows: TGTGCCAGCAGTTTATCAGAGGACAGCCCCAATCCAGCTTTCTTT.

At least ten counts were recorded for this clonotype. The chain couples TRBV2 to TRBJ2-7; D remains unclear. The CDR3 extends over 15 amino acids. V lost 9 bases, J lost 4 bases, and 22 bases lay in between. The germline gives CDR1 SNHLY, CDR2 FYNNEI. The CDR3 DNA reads TGTGCCAGTCGCGACCCTATCGGTGGGGTATACGAGCAGTACTTC. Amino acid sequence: CASRDPIGGVYEQYF.

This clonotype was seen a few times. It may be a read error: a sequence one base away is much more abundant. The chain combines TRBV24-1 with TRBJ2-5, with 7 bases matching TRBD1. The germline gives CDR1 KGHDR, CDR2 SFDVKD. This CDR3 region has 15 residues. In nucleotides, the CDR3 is TGTGCCACCGGTGACGGGACAGCCGGCGGAGAGACCCAGTACTTC. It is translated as CATGDGTAGGETQYF.

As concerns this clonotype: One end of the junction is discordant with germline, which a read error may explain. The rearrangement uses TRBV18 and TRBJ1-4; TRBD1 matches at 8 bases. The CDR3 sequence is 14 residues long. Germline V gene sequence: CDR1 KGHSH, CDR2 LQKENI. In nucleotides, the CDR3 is TGTGCCAGCTCACCGGACAGGGCGAATGAAAAACTGCTTTTT. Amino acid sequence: CASSPDRANEKLLF. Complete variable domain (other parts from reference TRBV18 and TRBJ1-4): NAGVMQNPRHLVRRRGQEARLRCSPMKGHSHVYWYRQLPEEGLKFMVYLQKENIIDESGMPKERFSAEFPKEGPSILRIQQVVRGDSAAYFCASSPDRANEKLLFGSGTQLSVL.

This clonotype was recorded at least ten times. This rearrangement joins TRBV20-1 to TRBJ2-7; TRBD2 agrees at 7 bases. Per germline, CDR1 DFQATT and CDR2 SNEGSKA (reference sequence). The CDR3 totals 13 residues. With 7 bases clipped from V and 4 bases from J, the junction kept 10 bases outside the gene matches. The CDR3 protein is CSVPAGISYEQYF. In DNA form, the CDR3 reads TGCAGTGTACCAGCGGGGATCTCGTACGAGCAGTACTTC.

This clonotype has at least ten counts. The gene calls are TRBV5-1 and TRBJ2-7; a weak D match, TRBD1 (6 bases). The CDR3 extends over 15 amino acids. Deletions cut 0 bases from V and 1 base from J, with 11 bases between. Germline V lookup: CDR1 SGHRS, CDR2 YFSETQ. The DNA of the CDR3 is TGCGCCAGCAGCTTGGAGTTGGGGGCGTCCTACGAGCAGTACTTC. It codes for CASSLELGASYEQYF.

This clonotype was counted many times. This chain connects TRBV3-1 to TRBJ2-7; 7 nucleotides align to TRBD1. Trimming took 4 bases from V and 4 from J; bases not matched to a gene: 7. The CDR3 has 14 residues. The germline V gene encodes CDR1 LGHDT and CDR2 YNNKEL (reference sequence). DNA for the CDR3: TGTGCCAGCAGCCCCCGACAGGGAGTTTACGAGCAGTACTTC. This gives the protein CASSPRQGVYEQYF.

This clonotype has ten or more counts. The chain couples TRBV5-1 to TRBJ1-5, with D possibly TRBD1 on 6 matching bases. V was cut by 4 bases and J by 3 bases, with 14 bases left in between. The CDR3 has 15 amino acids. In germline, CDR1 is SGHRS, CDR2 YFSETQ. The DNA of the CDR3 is TGCGCCAGCAGCCCAGGCGGGGGCAACAATCAGCCCCAGCATTTT. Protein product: CASSPGGGNNQPQHF. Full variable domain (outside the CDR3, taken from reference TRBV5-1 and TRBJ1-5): KAGVTQTPRYLIKTRGQQVTLSCSPISGHRSVSWYQQTPGQGLQFLFEYFSETQRNKGNFPGRFSGRQFSNSRSEMNVSTLELGDSALYLCASSPGGGNNQPQHFGDGTRLSIL.

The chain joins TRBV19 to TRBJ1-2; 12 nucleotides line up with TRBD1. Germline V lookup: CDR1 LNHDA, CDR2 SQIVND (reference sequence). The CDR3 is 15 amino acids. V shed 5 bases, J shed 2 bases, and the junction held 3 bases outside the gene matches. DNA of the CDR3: TGTGCCAGTAGTTCCGGGACAGGGGGCAACTATGGCTACACCTTC. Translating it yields CASSSGTGGNYGYTF. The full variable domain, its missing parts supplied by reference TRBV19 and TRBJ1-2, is DGGITQSPKYLFRKEGQNVTLSCEQNLNHDAMYWYRQDPGQGLRLIYYSQIVNDFQKGDIAEGYSVSREKKESFPLTVTSAQKNPTAFYLCASSSGTGGNYGYTFGSGTRLTVV.

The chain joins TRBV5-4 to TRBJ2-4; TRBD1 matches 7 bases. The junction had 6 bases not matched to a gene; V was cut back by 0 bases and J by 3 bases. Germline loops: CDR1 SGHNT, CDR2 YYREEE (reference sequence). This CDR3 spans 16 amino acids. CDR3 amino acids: CASSLAGGADKNIQYF. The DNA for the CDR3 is TGTGCCAGCAGCTTGGCAGGGGGAGCGGACAAAAACATTCAGTACTTC.

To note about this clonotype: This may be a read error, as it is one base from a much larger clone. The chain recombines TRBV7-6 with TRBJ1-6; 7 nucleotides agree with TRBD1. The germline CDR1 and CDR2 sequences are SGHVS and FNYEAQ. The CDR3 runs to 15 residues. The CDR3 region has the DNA TGTGCCAGCGGCTTAGGGGAGACAGGGTATTCACCCCTCCACTTT. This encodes CASGLGETGYSPLHF.

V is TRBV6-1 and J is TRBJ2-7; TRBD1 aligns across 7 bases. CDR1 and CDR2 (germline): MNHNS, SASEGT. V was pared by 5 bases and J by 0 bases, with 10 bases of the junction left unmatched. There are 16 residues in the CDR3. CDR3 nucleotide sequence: TGTGCCAGCAGTCCCTTCCGCTCAGGGGGCTCCTACGAGCAGTACTTC. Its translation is CASSPFRSGGSYEQYF.

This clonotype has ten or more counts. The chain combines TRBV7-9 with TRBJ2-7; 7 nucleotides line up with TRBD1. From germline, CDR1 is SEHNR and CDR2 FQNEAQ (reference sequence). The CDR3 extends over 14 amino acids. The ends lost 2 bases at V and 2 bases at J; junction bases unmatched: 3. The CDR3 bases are TGTGCCAGCAGCTTATCCGGGACAGCCTACGAGCAGTACTTC. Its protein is CASSLSGTAYEQYF. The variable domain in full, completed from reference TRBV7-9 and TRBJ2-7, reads DTGVSQNPRHKITKRGQNVTFRCDPISEHNRLYWYRQTLGQGPEFLTYFQNEAQLEKSRLLSDRFSAERPKGSFSTLEIQRTEQGDSAMYLCASSLSGTAYEQYFGPGTRLTVT.

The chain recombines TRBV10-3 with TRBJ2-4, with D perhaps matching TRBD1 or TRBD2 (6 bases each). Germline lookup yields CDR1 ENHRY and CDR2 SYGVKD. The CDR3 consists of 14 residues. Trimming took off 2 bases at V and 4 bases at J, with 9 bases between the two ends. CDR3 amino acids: CAISERGEKNIQYF. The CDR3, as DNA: TGTGCCATCAGTGAGAGGGGGGAGAAAAACATTCAGTACTTC.

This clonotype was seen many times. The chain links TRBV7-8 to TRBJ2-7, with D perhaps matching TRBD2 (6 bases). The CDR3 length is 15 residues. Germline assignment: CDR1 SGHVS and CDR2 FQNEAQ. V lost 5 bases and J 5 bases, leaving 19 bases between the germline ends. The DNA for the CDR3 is TGTGCCAGCAGCCTTAGGAGGGCCGTTCCGAACGAGCAGTACTTC. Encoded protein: CASSLRRAVPNEQYF.

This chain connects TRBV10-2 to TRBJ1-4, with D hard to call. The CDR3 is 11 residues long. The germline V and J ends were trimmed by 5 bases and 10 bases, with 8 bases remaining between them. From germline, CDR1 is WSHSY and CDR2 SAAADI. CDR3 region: CASSPGRKLFF. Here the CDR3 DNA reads TGCGCCAGCAGTCCGGGCCGAAAACTGTTTTTT.

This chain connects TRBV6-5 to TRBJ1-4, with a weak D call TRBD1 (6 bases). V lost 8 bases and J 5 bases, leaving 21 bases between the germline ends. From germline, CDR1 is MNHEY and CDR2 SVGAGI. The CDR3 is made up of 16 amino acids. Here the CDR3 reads CASRHPRRGGNEKLFF. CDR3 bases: TGTGCCAGCCGACACCCCAGAAGGGGGGGAAATGAAAAACTGTTTTTT.

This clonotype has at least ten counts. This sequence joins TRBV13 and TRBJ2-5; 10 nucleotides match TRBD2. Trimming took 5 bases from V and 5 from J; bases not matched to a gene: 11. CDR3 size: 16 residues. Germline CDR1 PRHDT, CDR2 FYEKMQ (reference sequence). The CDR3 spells CASSPPAGGGRETQYF. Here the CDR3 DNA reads TGTGCCAGCAGCCCTCCAGCGGGAGGGGGGCGGGAGACCCAGTACTTC.